This T cell receptor (beta chain) was recorded in a study of blood T cell repertoires in COVID-19 (dated by TCRdb to about 2020). Concerning the study at large: The collaborator samples originated in the United States, Italy and Spain and spanned the acute and convalescent phases of COVID-19. The prospective study material was composed of cDNA or gDNA derived from T cells, B-cell-depleted T cells, or PBMCs. Deeply sampled blood TCRbeta repertoires from subjects exposed to, actively infected with, or recovered from COVID-19 were included in the dataset. The repertoires were released in a freely available public database meant as a resource for research on the immune response to SARS-CoV-2. Samples were obtained from the ongoing ImmuneRACE study (first 160 participants) and from over a thousand subjects provided by 6 global collaborators. Nearly every sample came with metadata listing a de-identified subject ID, COVID-19 status, age in years and sex. Where HLA class I and class II types were available, the types were taken from metadata supplied by the sample provider, not from assay-based typing.

Collaborating institutions collected whole blood in K2EDTA tubes following their own protocols. For TCRbeta analysis, collaborators shipped samples as frozen whole blood, isolated PBMCs, or DNA extracted from either of those sample types. To note about this clone: Its antigen has not been determined. Per-base quality was not reported, and no clone a single base away is much larger than it.

Paper-wide results and their limitations: The amount of clinical and demographic metadata varied by source and participant and was provided uncurated.

TCRbeta CDR3 regions were amplified from genomic DNA using the immunoSEQ Assay, a bias-controlled multiplex PCR. As for the original processing: The number of nucleated cells in each sample was estimated by amplification of reference gene primers within the assay. To quantify the absolute abundance of each unique TCRbeta CDR3 rearrangement, sequence reads were collapsed and filtered. For each sample, productive Simpson clonality was calculated by taking the square root of Simpson's diversity index across productive rearrangements. In its TCRdb copy, this immuneACCESS table keeps in-frame sequences only and misses some clones. Where compared with another copy, unresolved V genes explain less than half of these, and the others have no known cause. The DNA gave D and trimming, while V, J and clone size come from that table. In this sample the table shows under 500,000 clones, roughly 89% of which occur a single time. Of the sample, 4% to 5.5% is held by the ten largest clones.

Trimming takes 5 bases off V and 3 bases off J; junction bases not matched to a gene: 10. The germline V gene (reference sequence) supplies CDR1 MNHEY and CDR2 SMNVEV. The CDR3 runs 16 amino acids, cysteine and phenylalanine included. Just the 48-base CDR3 DNA is kept, in frame starting at base 1. The TCR sequence derives from a woman between 25 and 40 years old with acute or convalescent COVID-19. The chain uses TRBV27 and TRBJ2-7; 10 of the junction bases match TRBD1. The sample consisted of peripheral blood. The CDR3 loop reads CASSVETGTGVYEQYF. The nucleotide sequence reads TGTGCCAGCAGTGTAGAAACCGGGACAGGGGTCTACGAGCAGTACTTC.